A selection of T cell receptor beta chains follows, all from one sample in a study of cytomegalovirus exposure and HLA in healthy donors. Measured with immunoSEQ multiplex PCR; TCRdb has only the in-frame clones, and not every one. The sample lists 150,000 to 200,000 clones, over 75% occurring once. Material: PBMCs. Receptors originate from a human donor in good health. Both conserved end residues are part of each CDR3. The D gene is left open where the match is weak. Size tells how often a clone was seen (once, few, many) or the class of an expanded clone, and some rows leave it out.

clone size: .; J gene: TRBJ2-7; D gene: .; V gene: TRBV7-8; CDR3 DNA: TGTGCCAGCATGGGGCCCACCTACGAGCAGTACTTC; CDR3 protein: CASMGPTYEQYF
clone size: .; J gene: TRBJ2-5; D gene: .; V gene: TRBV7-2; CDR3 DNA: TGTGCCAGCAGCTTAGCGGGCTTATCAGGCGAGACCCAGTACTTC; CDR3 protein: CASSLAGLSGETQYF
clone size: .; J gene: TRBJ2-7; D gene: TRBD1; V gene: TRBV2; CDR3 DNA: TGTGCCAGCGGCAGACAGGGGGCGTACGAGCAGTACTTC; CDR3 protein: CASGRQGAYEQYF
clone size: .; J gene: TRBJ1-1; D gene: .; V gene: TRBV2; CDR3 DNA: TGTGCCAGCAGTGATAGGGGCACTGAAGCTTTCTTT; CDR3 protein: CASSDRGTEAFF
clone size: few; J gene: TRBJ2-1; D gene: TRBD1; V gene: TRBV9; CDR3 DNA: TGTGCCAGCAGCGTAGGTGTGGGACAGTACAATGAGCAGTTCTTC; CDR3 protein: CASSVGVGQYNEQFF
clone size: .; J gene: TRBJ2-1; D gene: .; V gene: TRBV7-3; CDR3 DNA: TGTGCCAGCAGCTTAGCGGACTACAATGAGCAGTTCTTC; CDR3 protein: CASSLADYNEQFF
clone size: .; J gene: TRBJ2-7; D gene: TRBD1; V gene: TRBV5-1; CDR3 DNA: TGCGCCAGCAGCAGAAAAGGACAGGGCTACGAGCAGTACTTC; CDR3 protein: CASSRKGQGYEQYF
clone size: .; J gene: TRBJ2-1; D gene: .; V gene: TRBV2; CDR3 DNA: TGTGCCAGCAACGGGAGAAGCTCCTACAATGAGCAGTTCTTC; CDR3 protein: CASNGRSSYNEQFF
clone size: .; J gene: TRBJ1-5; D gene: .; V gene: TRBV6-6; CDR3 DNA: TGTGCCAGCAGTACCTCCCGTCTGGGCGTTCAGCCCCAGCATTTT; CDR3 protein: CASSTSRLGVQPQHF
clone size: .; J gene: TRBJ1-5; D gene: .; V gene: TRBV19; CDR3 DNA: TGTGCCAGGAAGACTGCCTGCAATCAGCCCCAGCATTTT; CDR3 protein: CARKTACNQPQHF
clone size: .; J gene: TRBJ1-4; D gene: TRBD1; V gene: TRBV5-5; CDR3 DNA: TGTGCCAGCAGCTTGGTAGGGGCAGGGGGCGTACAGGAAAAACTGTTTTTT; CDR3 protein: CASSLVGAGGVQEKLFF
clone size: once; J gene: TRBJ2-1; D gene: .; V gene: TRBV29-1; CDR3 DNA: TGCAGCGTCCCCACGGGGGATTACAATGAGCAGTTCTTC; CDR3 protein: CSVPTGDYNEQFF
clone size: .; J gene: TRBJ1-2; D gene: .; V gene: TRBV2; CDR3 DNA: TGTGCCAGCAGCTCGGGACTTTACTATGGCTACACCTTC; CDR3 protein: CASSSGLYYGYTF
clone size: .; J gene: TRBJ2-2; D gene: .; V gene: TRBV6-1; CDR3 DNA: TGTGCCAGCAGTGTGGCAGGGGGGCCCACCGGGGAGCTGTTTTTT; CDR3 protein: CASSVAGGPTGELFF
clone size: .; J gene: TRBJ2-1; D gene: .; V gene: TRBV5-1; CDR3 DNA: TGCGCCAGCAGCCCGTCGACTAGGTACAATGAGCAGTTCTTC; CDR3 protein: CASSPSTRYNEQFF
clone size: .; J gene: TRBJ2-2; D gene: TRBD1; V gene: TRBV7-2; CDR3 DNA: TGTGCCAGCAGCTTGGGCCAGGGGGCGCAGGGGGAGCTGTTTTTT; CDR3 protein: CASSLGQGAQGELFF
clone size: .; J gene: TRBJ2-5; D gene: .; V gene: TRBV11-3; CDR3 DNA: TGTGCCAGCAGCTTCAGTGTCGTAGAGACCCAGTACTTC; CDR3 protein: CASSFSVVETQYF
clone size: .; J gene: TRBJ2-7; D gene: TRBD1; V gene: TRBV7-8; CDR3 DNA: TGTGCCAGCAGCTCGGGACAGGGGGGCGGCGAGCAGTACTTC; CDR3 protein: CASSSGQGGGEQYF
clone size: many; J gene: TRBJ2-7; D gene: TRBD1; V gene: TRBV5-8; CDR3 DNA: TGTGCCAGCAGCAAATTCAGTGGTACAGGGGTACGGTACGAGCAGTACTTC; CDR3 protein: CASSKFSGTGVRYEQYF
clone size: .; J gene: TRBJ2-7; D gene: .; V gene: TRBV5-1; CDR3 DNA: TGCGCCAGCAGCTTCCAGGCAGGGGAAACCTACGAGCAGTACTTC; CDR3 protein: CASSFQAGETYEQYF
clone size: .; J gene: TRBJ1-1; D gene: .; V gene: TRBV6-5; CDR3 DNA: TGTGCCAGCAGAATACAGGGTGACACTGAAGCTTTCTTT; CDR3 protein: CASRIQGDTEAFF
clone size: once; J gene: TRBJ1-2; D gene: TRBD1; V gene: TRBV6-6; CDR3 DNA: TGTGCCAGCAGTTACTTCTCTGGACAGGGAGTTTCGGGCTACACCTTC; CDR3 protein: CASSYFSGQGVSGYTF
clone size: .; J gene: TRBJ1-2; D gene: .; V gene: TRBV7-2; CDR3 DNA: TGTGCCAGCAACGGGAGACCGGACCGCGCCTCACGGGGCTACACCTTC; CDR3 protein: CASNGRPDRASRGYTF
clone size: .; J gene: TRBJ2-3; D gene: TRBD2; V gene: TRBV9; CDR3 DNA: TGTGCCAGCAGCGTAGAGTCGGGGGGGCAAGATACGCAGTATTTT; CDR3 protein: CASSVESGGQDTQYF
clone size: .; J gene: TRBJ2-7; D gene: TRBD1; V gene: TRBV28; CDR3 DNA: TGTGCCAGCAGTTACCCAGAGGGGGCCTTGGGATGCGAGCAGTACTTC; CDR3 protein: CASSYPEGALGCEQYF
clone size: .; J gene: TRBJ2-3; D gene: .; V gene: TRBV9; CDR3 DNA: TGTGCCAGCAGCTCATTTAGCACAGATACGCAGTATTTT; CDR3 protein: CASSSFSTDTQYF
clone size: .; J gene: TRBJ2-5; D gene: .; V gene: TRBV21-1; CDR3 DNA: TGTGCCAGCAGCAACCAGCAGGGGGTAAAGACCCAGTACTTC; CDR3 protein: CASSNQQGVKTQYF
clone size: few; J gene: TRBJ1-3; D gene: .; V gene: TRBV6-5; CDR3 DNA: TGTGCCAGCAGTTGGCAGGCCGACTCTGGAAACACCATATATTTT; CDR3 protein: CASSWQADSGNTIYF
clone size: .; J gene: TRBJ2-7; D gene: TRBD1; V gene: TRBV5-4; CDR3 DNA: TGTGCCAGCAGCGTCGGGACAGATAGCTCCTACGAGCAGTACTTC; CDR3 protein: CASSVGTDSSYEQYF
clone size: .; J gene: TRBJ1-5; D gene: .; V gene: TRBV19; CDR3 DNA: TGTGCCAGTAGATACCAGGGCCTCAATCAGCCCCAGCATTTT; CDR3 protein: CASRYQGLNQPQHF
clone size: .; J gene: TRBJ1-2; D gene: TRBD1; V gene: TRBV19; CDR3 DNA: TGTGCCAGTAGAATAGACAGGGATAATGGCTACACCTTC; CDR3 protein: CASRIDRDNGYTF
clone size: .; J gene: TRBJ2-6; D gene: .; V gene: TRBV11-3; CDR3 DNA: TGTGCCAGCAGCTTTCGAGAGGCTGGGGCCAACGTCCTGACTTTC; CDR3 protein: CASSFREAGANVLTF
clone size: .; J gene: TRBJ1-2; D gene: .; V gene: TRBV29-1; CDR3 DNA: TGCAGCGTTGAAGGGGTCAGGTGGGGCGGCTACACCTTC; CDR3 protein: CSVEGVRWGGYTF
clone size: .; J gene: TRBJ1-1; D gene: .; V gene: TRBV5-1; CDR3 DNA: TGCGCCAGCAGCTTGCAGGGTTCGGACACTGAAGCTTTCTTT; CDR3 protein: CASSLQGSDTEAFF
clone size: once; J gene: TRBJ2-1; D gene: TRBD2; V gene: TRBV4-2; CDR3 DNA: TGTGCCAGCAGCCAAGATCAAGCGGGGGCCTCTATTTCCTACAATGAGCAGTTCTTC; CDR3 protein: CASSQDQAGASISYNEQFF
clone size: .; J gene: TRBJ1-1; D gene: .; V gene: TRBV16; CDR3 DNA: TGTGCCAGCAGCCAATCGGCGGGGACTGAAGCTTTCTTT; CDR3 protein: CASSQSAGTEAFF
clone size: .; J gene: TRBJ1-5; D gene: .; V gene: TRBV27; CDR3 DNA: TGTGCCAGCAGTTCCCGGGGTCCTAGCAATCAGCCCCAGCATTTT; CDR3 protein: CASSSRGPSNQPQHF
clone size: .; J gene: TRBJ2-1; D gene: TRBD2; V gene: TRBV7-9; CDR3 DNA: TGTGCCAGCAGCTTGACTAGCGGGGGGTACAATGAGCAGTTCTTC; CDR3 protein: CASSLTSGGYNEQFF
clone size: .; J gene: TRBJ2-7; D gene: TRBD1; V gene: TRBV7-3; CDR3 DNA: TGTGCCAGCAGCTCACCGGGACAGGGCAACCACGAGCAGTACTTC; CDR3 protein: CASSSPGQGNHEQYF
clone size: once; J gene: TRBJ1-2; D gene: .; V gene: TRBV19; CDR3 DNA: TGTGCCAGTAGTAGGGCAGCTAACTATGGCTACACCTTC; CDR3 protein: CASSRAANYGYTF
clone size: .; J gene: TRBJ2-7; D gene: TRBD2; V gene: TRBV5-1; CDR3 DNA: TGCGCCAGCAGCTTGGAGCGGGGCGACTCCTACGAGCAGTACTTC; CDR3 protein: CASSLERGDSYEQYF
clone size: .; J gene: TRBJ2-2; D gene: TRBD1; V gene: TRBV5-1; CDR3 DNA: TGCGCCAGCAGCCTGCAGACAGGGGCTACCACCGGGGAGCTGTTTTTT; CDR3 protein: CASSLQTGATTGELFF
clone size: .; J gene: TRBJ1-2; D gene: TRBD1; V gene: TRBV14; CDR3 DNA: TGTGCCAGCAGCCATAAATTACAGGGGAACTATGGCTACACCTTC; CDR3 protein: CASSHKLQGNYGYTF
clone size: .; J gene: TRBJ1-6; D gene: .; V gene: TRBV9; CDR3 DNA: TGTGCCAGCAGCTCCGAGGGGGGGGTGGGATCACCCCTCCACTTT; CDR3 protein: CASSSEGGVGSPLHF